Each of the 24 T cell receptor beta chains below was sequenced from the same sample in a study of CD8 T cells in Susac syndrome. Reverse transcription used roughly 0.45 to 1 ug RNA and random hexamers. TCRdb used MiXCR to reprocess the immunoSEQ multiplex PCR reads, holding one entry per CDR3 protein. The sample records 250,000 to 300,000 distinct CDR3 sequences, approximately 85% being singletons. Sequencing used CD8+ T cells from PBMCs. Receptors were obtained from a human donor with multiple sclerosis.

This chain uses TRBV3-1 with TRBJ2-3; 8 positions agree with TRBD2. V lost 1 base and J lost 5; bases outside the gene matches: 5. The CDR3 sequence is 15 residues long. Looked up from germline, CDR1 is LGHDT and CDR2 is YNNKEL (reference sequence). The CDR3 sequence: CASSQVSGGVDTQYF. Written as DNA, the CDR3 is TGTGCCAGCAGCCAAGTCTCGGGAGGGGTAGATACGCAGTATTTT.

The chain joins TRBV29-1 to TRBJ2-1, with D possibly TRBD1 on 6 matching bases. V was pared by 3 bases and J by 5 bases, with 17 bases between. The CDR3 loop spans 15 amino acids. The germline gives CDR1 SQVTM, CDR2 ANQGSEA. This CDR3 is CSVDDGTLHNNEQFF. In DNA form, the CDR3 reads TGCAGCGTTGACGACGGGACACTCCACAACAATGAGCAGTTCTTC.

The chain uses TRBV19 and TRBJ2-7; weak D call: TRBD2 (5 bases). V was cut by 3 bases and J by 3 bases, with 12 bases left in between. In germline, CDR1 is LNHDA, CDR2 SQIVND (reference sequence). The CDR3 is 14 amino acids. The CDR3 DNA reads as TGTGCCAGTAGTATCGGGGAAACGGGCTACGAGCAGTACTTC. This encodes CASSIGETGYEQYF.

The table lists this clonotype with a count of one. CDR3 DNA sequence: TGCAGTGCTAGCGGGATTACGGGCGCCTACAATGAGCAGTTCTTC. Residues: CSASGITGAYNEQFF. The chain carries TRBV20-1 and TRBJ2-1, with D maybe TRBD2 (5 bases). CDR1 DFQATT and CDR2 SNEGSKA come from the germline V gene (reference sequence). The CDR3 is 15 residues long. Trimming stripped 3 bases from V and 2 bases from J, with 14 bases between.

This clonotype was observed a handful of times. CDR3 in amino acids: CASTPWEGPYNEQFF. In DNA, the CDR3 is TGTGCCAGCACCCCATGGGAGGGGCCCTACAATGAGCAGTTCTTC. V and J are TRBV9 and TRBJ2-1, with 7 nucleotides matching TRBD2. The CDR3 extends over 15 amino acids. After removal of 6 bases from V and 2 bases from J, the junction contained 8 bases not matched to a gene. Germline CDR1 is SGDLS and CDR2 is YYNGEE.

This clonotype was seen a single time. The chain recombines TRBV5-4 with TRBJ2-7; the D gene could be TRBD1 or TRBD2 (5 bases each). The CDR3 covers 16 residues. From germline, CDR1 is SGHNT and CDR2 YYREEE (reference sequence). Trimming left V 4 bases short and J 4 bases short, with 21 bases between. The CDR3 DNA reads TGTGCCAGCAGCGGCAGGCTTGGGGGAAGTATGTACGAGCAGTACTTC. Translation: CASSGRLGGSMYEQYF.

V and J are TRBV11-1 and TRBJ2-3; D is perhaps TRBD1 or TRBD2 (5 bases each). CDR1 SGHAT and CDR2 FQDESV come from the germline V gene (reference sequence). Trimming cost V 0 bases and J 1 base, with 23 bases left between them. This CDR3 comprises 20 residues. DNA of the CDR3: TGTGCCAGCAGCTTAGCATTCGTCCAAACGTGGGACCCGGGCACAGATACGCAGTATTTT. It is translated as CASSLAFVQTWDPGTDTQYF.

V usage is TRBV20-1 and J usage is TRBJ1-3; the D gene is possibly TRBD1 (5 bases). Germline values: CDR1 DFQATT, CDR2 SNEGSKA (reference sequence). The ends were cut back, 6 bases at V and 2 bases at J, with 11 bases in the middle. The CDR3 covers 13 residues. CDR3 region: CSAVGVAGNTIYF. The CDR3 DNA sequence: TGCAGTGCGGTGGGGGTGGCTGGAAACACCATATATTTT.

The chain recombines TRBV15 with TRBJ2-1; D is perhaps TRBD1 (5 bases). V shed 4 bases and J shed 0 bases, with 10 bases lying between them. CDR1 is LNHNV and CDR2 is YYDKDF in the germline V gene (reference sequence). This CDR3 is 15 amino acids long. DNA of the CDR3: TGTGCCACCAGCATAGACAGAAACTCCTACAATGAGCAGTTCTTC. It specifies CATSIDRNSYNEQFF. The complete variable domain, with remaining parts taken from reference TRBV15 and TRBJ2-1, reads DAMVIQNPRYQVTQFGKPVTLSCSQTLNHNVMYWYQQKSSQAPKLLFHYYDKDFNNEADTPDNFQSRRPNTSFCFLDIRSPGLGDTAMYLCATSIDRNSYNEQFFGPGTRLTVL.

The chain links TRBV28 to TRBJ2-7; TRBD2 matches at 10 bases. V was clipped by 1 base and J by 2 bases; unmatched bases: 11. CDR1 is MDHEN and CDR2 is SYDVKM in the germline V gene. The CDR3 loop spans 18 amino acids. The CDR3 sequence is CASSLLTPLAGRPYEQYF. CDR3 bases: TGTGCCAGCAGTTTATTAACGCCACTAGCGGGAAGGCCCTACGAGCAGTACTTC.

This clonotype came up once. A junction end diverges from the germline sequence, so it may reflect a read error. CDR3 residues: CASSPPGQVYERYF. The CDR3 coding sequence is TGTGCCAGCAGTCCCCCGGGACAGGTTTACGAGCGGTACTTC. The rearrangement uses TRBV28 and TRBJ2-7; 8 nucleotides line up with TRBD1. Germline assignment: CDR1 MDHEN and CDR2 SYDVKM. The CDR3 spans 14 residues.

This clonotype was seen more than once but under ten times. The chain joins TRBV25-1 to TRBJ2-7, with D hard to call. The CDR3 has 14 amino acids. Germline V lookup: CDR1 MGHDK, CDR2 SYGVNS. The V end lost 1 base, the J end lost 0 bases, and 7 bases lay between the germline ends. The CDR3 loop reads CASSEFDTSYEQYF. The CDR3 nucleotides are TGTGCCAGCAGTGAATTCGACACCTCCTACGAGCAGTACTTC.

The V call is TRBV3-1, the J call TRBJ1-2, with D perhaps TRBD1 (6 bases). Germline values: CDR1 LGHDT, CDR2 YNNKEL (reference sequence). The CDR3 totals 16 residues. Trimming cost V 4 bases and J 0 bases, with 15 bases left between them. CDR3 coding DNA: TGTGCCAGCAGCCCGACCGGGACACCTCCTAACTATGGCTACACCTTC. This codes for CASSPTGTPPNYGYTF. The full variable domain, in which reference TRBV3-1 and TRBJ1-2 provide the parts outside the CDR3, is DTAVSQTPKYLVTQMGNDKSIKCEQNLGHDTMYWYKQDSKKFLKIMFSYNNKELIINETVPNRFSPKSPDKAHLNLHINSLELGDSAVYFCASSPTGTPPNYGYTFGSGTRLTVV.

The chain recombines TRBV6-5 with TRBJ2-7, with 8 bases matching TRBD1. Germline V lookup: CDR1 MNHEY, CDR2 SVGAGI. The CDR3 sequence is 17 residues long. Germline trimming cut 4 bases from V and 3 bases from J; bases unmatched to any gene: 14. In DNA, the CDR3 is TGTGCCAGCAGTTGGCCAGGGGGCGAATCATTTGACTACGAGCAGTACTTC. Translated: CASSWPGGESFDYEQYF.

The genes are TRBV4-1 and TRBJ1-5; 10 nucleotides line up with TRBD1. Germline CDR1 MGHRA, CDR2 YSYEKL. V lost 3 bases, J lost 0 bases, and 11 bases stayed unmatched. This CDR3 region has 19 residues. The CDR3 loop is CASSQLPGQGFGSNQPQHF. CDR3 DNA sequence: TGCGCCAGCAGCCAGCTTCCGGGACAGGGGTTTGGTAGCAATCAGCCCCAGCATTTT.

The genes are TRBV20-1 and TRBJ2-1, with 9 bases aligning to TRBD2. Per the germline V gene, CDR1 is DFQATT and CDR2 is SNEGSKA (reference sequence). This CDR3 contains 16 residues. The ends lost 3 bases at V and 8 bases at J; junction bases unmatched: 14. The CDR3 protein is CSARRREGLSIHEQFF. The CDR3 nucleotides are TGCAGTGCTAGGAGGCGGGAGGGCCTTTCAATCCATGAGCAGTTCTTC.

The rearrangement links TRBV7-8 to TRBJ2-1, with a possible D match to TRBD2 (6 bases). The V gene lost 5 bases and the J gene lost 8 bases, with 22 bases spanning the gap. Germline CDR1 is SGHVS and CDR2 is FQNEAQ. The CDR3 runs 16 residues. The CDR3 loop reads CASSARRLGFIYEQFF. The CDR3 bases are TGTGCCAGCAGCGCCCGCCGACTAGGGTTTATCTATGAGCAGTTCTTC.

The chain recombines TRBV7-9 with TRBJ1-2, with D possibly TRBD1 on 5 matching bases. Trimming removed 7 bases from V and 4 bases from J, with 13 bases in between. The germline gives CDR1 SEHNR, CDR2 FQNEAQ (reference sequence). The CDR3 spans 13 residues. Here the CDR3 DNA reads TGTGCCAGCACCAACGTGGACATCTATGGCTACACCTTC. This encodes CASTNVDIYGYTF.

This clonotype was observed a single time. V gene TRBV28 combines with J gene TRBJ2-7; tentatively, D is TRBD2 (5 bases). This CDR3 has 13 residues. Germline lookup yields CDR1 MDHEN and CDR2 SYDVKM. Trimming shortened V by 3 bases and J by 7 bases, and 13 bases separated the two germline ends. The DNA of the CDR3 is TGTGCCAGCAGTTTTAGGGCCCCGGGAGAGCAGTACTTC. Protein sequence: CASSFRAPGEQYF.

The rearrangement uses TRBV10-1 and TRBJ2-5, with D perhaps matching TRBD1 (6 bases). The germline V gene has CDR1 WNHNN and CDR2 SYGVQD (reference sequence). V was trimmed by 6 bases and J by 14 bases, leaving 13 bases between them. The CDR3 contains 10 residues. This chain's CDR3 is CASSSGQGYF. CDR3 sequence (DNA): TGCGCCAGCAGCTCGGGACAAGGATACTTC.

The DNA of the CDR3 is TGCGCCAGCAGCCAAGACCCCGGATCGTACACTGAAGCTTTCTTT. This gives the protein CASSQDPGSYTEAFF. V is TRBV4-3 and J is TRBJ1-1; the D is unclear. V lost 0 bases and J lost 3, with 11 bases in between. CDR3 length equals 15 residues. Germline-derived CDR1 and CDR2 are LGHNA and YSLEER.

V is TRBV11-2 and J is TRBJ2-5; TRBD2 aligns across 7 bases. Germline V gene sequence: CDR1 SGHAT, CDR2 FQNNGV. Trimming cost V 4 bases and J 1 base; bases outside gene matches: 9. The CDR3 length is 16 residues. The CDR3 region is CASSSRGRVSQETQYF. The CDR3 coding sequence is TGTGCCAGCAGCTCCCGGGGGAGGGTGAGCCAAGAGACCCAGTACTTC.

The chain has TRBV11-2 and TRBJ2-1; D possibly corresponds to TRBD2 (6 bases). Germline CDR1 and CDR2: SGHAT and FQNNGV. Trimming took off 1 base at V and 7 bases at J, with 14 bases between the two ends. This CDR3 is 15 amino acids long. The CDR3 DNA reads as TGTGCCAGCAGCTTAGCGGCCGGGACTGGGAATGAGCAGTTCTTC. Its protein product is CASSLAAGTGNEQFF.

The CDR3 loop is CASSQDVTSGYEQYF. The CDR3 DNA follows: TGTGCCAGCAGCCAAGACGTAACGAGCGGGTACGAGCAGTACTTC. The rearrangement joins TRBV3-1 to TRBJ2-7; tentatively, D is TRBD2 (6 bases). V lost 0 bases, J lost 4 bases, and 13 bases lay in between. This CDR3 spans 15 amino acids. Germline values: CDR1 LGHDT, CDR2 YNNKEL (reference sequence).